This TCR beta chain was identified in a study of blood T cells in healthy people across ages. The second PCR ran roughly 6 to 11 cycles with a sample-barcoded 5' primer and J-beta primers. At least 2.5 million CDR3-containing paired-end reads were obtained per sample. TCRdb re-called the 5' RACE reads through MiXCR, storing one row per CDR3 protein. The sample carries 1.5 million or so distinct CDR3 sequences, around 39% recorded once. Donors ranged from about 6 to 95 years old and were healthy Caucasians in Russia. Study results and limitations: Long-lived and aged donors differed, with more naive CD4+ cells and higher diversity in the long-lived. Roughly linearly, TCR beta diversity per million T cells fell as age increased.

Remarks on this clonotype: Its antigen is unknown.

This CDR3 spans 13 amino acids. Germline V gene sequence: CDR1 SGHAT, CDR2 FQNNGV. The junction had 4 bases not matched to a gene; V was cut back by 10 bases and J by 4 bases. This receptor was taken from a young woman in good health. The chain couples TRBV11-2 to TRBJ2-2; 9 bases map to TRBD1. Sequenced input: blood. The CDR3 nucleotides are TGTGCCACCAACAGGGGGCGCACCGGGGAGCTGTTTTTT. Protein product: CATNRGRTGELFF.